This TCR beta chain emerged from a study of cytomegalovirus exposure and HLA in healthy donors. Study-wide points: Most sequenced TCRs were rare (though some public TCRs occurred in many donors). Earlier analysis looked at TCR beta V segments, and most were productive about 90% or about 30% of the time.

Only one count was recorded for this clone. Its antigen remains unidentified. Trimming took off 7 bases at V and 15 bases at J, with 25 bases between the two ends. CDR3 size: 14 residues. Germline V gives CDR1 SGHAT, CDR2 FQNNGV. 60 Vbeta and 13 Jbeta primers were used in PCR. The assay was immunoSEQ multiplex PCR, and TCRdb's table has in-frame clones only and misses some. The sample lists some 87,000 clones; approximately 79% were seen once. The rearrangement links TRBV11-2 to TRBJ2-1, with a possible D match to TRBD1 (6 bases). The origin of this receptor is a man aged 30 to 45 in good health and CMV-seronegative. Material: PBMCs. The CDR3 spells CASTARLEGTSGFF. CDR3 bases: TGTGCCAGCACCGCCCGCCTTGAAGGGACATCAGGGTTCTTC. The entire variable domain, with the rest obtained from reference TRBV11-2 and TRBJ2-1, is as follows: EAGVAQSPRYKIIEKRQSVAFWCNPISGHATLYWYQQILGQGPKLLIQFQNNGVVDDSQLPKDRFSAERLKGVDSTLKIQPAKLEDSAVYLCASTARLEGTSGFFGPGTRLTVL.